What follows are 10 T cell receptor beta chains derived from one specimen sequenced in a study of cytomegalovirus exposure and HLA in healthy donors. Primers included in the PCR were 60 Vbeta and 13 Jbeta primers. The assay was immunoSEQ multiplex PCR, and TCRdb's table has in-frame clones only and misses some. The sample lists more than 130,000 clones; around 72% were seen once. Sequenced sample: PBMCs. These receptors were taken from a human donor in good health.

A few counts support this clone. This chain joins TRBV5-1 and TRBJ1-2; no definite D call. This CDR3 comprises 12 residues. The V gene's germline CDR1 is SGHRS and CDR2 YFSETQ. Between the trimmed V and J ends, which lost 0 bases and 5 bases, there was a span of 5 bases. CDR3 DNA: TGCGCCAGCAGCTTGGAGCCATATGGCTACACCTTC. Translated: CASSLEPYGYTF.

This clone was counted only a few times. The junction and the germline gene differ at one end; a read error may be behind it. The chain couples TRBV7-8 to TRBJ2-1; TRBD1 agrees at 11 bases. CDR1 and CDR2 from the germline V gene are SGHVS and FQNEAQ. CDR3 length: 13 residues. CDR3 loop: CASSSSGQGGSIF. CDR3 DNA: TGTGCCAGCAGCTCCTCGGGACAGGGGGGAAGTATCTTC.

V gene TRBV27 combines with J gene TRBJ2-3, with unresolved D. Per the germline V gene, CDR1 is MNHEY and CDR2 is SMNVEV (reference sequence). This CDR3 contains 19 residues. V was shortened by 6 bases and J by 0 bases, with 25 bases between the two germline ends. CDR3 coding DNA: TGTGCCAGCAGCCCCAATGTTCATTTCTTGGAGACCAGCACAGATACGCAGTATTTT. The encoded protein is CASSPNVHFLETSTDTQYF.

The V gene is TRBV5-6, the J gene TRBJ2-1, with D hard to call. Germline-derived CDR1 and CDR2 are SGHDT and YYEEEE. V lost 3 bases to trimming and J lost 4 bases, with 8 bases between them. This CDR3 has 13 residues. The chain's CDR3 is CASSSVRYNEQFF. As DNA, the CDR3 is TGTGCCAGCAGCTCGGTGCGGTACAATGAGCAGTTCTTC.

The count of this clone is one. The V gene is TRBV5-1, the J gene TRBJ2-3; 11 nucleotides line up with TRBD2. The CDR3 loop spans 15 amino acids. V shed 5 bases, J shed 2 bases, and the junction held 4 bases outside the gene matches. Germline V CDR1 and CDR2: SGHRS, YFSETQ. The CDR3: CASRGTSGNTDTQYF. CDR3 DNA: TGCGCCAGCAGGGGGACTAGCGGCAACACAGATACGCAGTATTTT.

The CDR3: CASSLRWDTTYEQYF. CDR3 in DNA: TGCGCCAGCAGCTTGCGTTGGGACACGACCTACGAGCAGTACTTC. This chain uses TRBV5-1 with TRBJ2-7, with D maybe TRBD1 (6 bases). This CDR3 comprises 15 residues. Trimming left V 1 base short and J 2 bases short, with 13 bases between. Germline-derived CDR1 and CDR2 are SGHRS and YFSETQ.

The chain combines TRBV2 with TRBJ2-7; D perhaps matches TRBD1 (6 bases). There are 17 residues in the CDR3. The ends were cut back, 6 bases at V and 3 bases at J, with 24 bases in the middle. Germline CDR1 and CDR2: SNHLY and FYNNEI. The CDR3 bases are TGTGCCAGCAGGGGGTATTTCGGGACACAGTTTAACTACGAGCAGTACTTC. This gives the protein CASRGYFGTQFNYEQYF.

Here the CDR3 DNA reads TGTGCCAGTAGTATCCTAGGACAGGGGGCCTCTAACTATGGCTACACCTTC. Translation: CASSILGQGASNYGYTF. V is TRBV19 and J is TRBJ1-2; the match to TRBD1 covers 11 bases. The CDR3 totals 17 residues. V shed 3 bases and J 0 bases; nucleotides not matched to a gene: 6. Germline V gives CDR1 LNHDA, CDR2 SQIVND (reference sequence).

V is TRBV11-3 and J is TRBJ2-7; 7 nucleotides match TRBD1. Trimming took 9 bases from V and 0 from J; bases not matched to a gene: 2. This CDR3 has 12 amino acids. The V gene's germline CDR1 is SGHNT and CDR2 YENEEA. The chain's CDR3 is CASGTDSYEQYF. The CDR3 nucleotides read TGTGCCAGTGGGACAGACTCCTACGAGCAGTACTTC.

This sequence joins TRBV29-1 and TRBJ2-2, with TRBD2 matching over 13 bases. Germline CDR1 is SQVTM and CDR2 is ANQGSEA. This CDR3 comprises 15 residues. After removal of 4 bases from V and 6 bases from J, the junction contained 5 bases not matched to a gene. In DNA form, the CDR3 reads TGCAGCGTTGCTGGGACTAGCGGGGAGCCCGGGGAGCTGTTTTTT. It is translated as CSVAGTSGEPGELFF.